This T cell receptor beta chain came from a study of technical replicates of blood from a handful of donors. TCRdb keeps only in-frame clones here, not all; method: immunoSEQ multiplex PCR. The sample has 70,000 to 95,000 clones, about 94% seen once. Sequencing was done on a sample of T cells isolated from PBMCs. This receptor was taken from a human donor in good health.

This CDR3 is CASGLGVRAGREQYF. The CDR3, as DNA: TGTGCTAGTGGTTTGGGGGTCCGAGCGGGACGAGAGCAGTACTTC. The genes are TRBV12-5 and TRBJ2-7; TRBD2 matches 7 bases. CDR1 is LGHNT, CDR2 FRNRAP, per germline. The CDR3 contains 15 residues. The junction had 10 bases not matched to a gene; V was cut back by 1 base and J by 7 bases. The full variable domain, completed using reference TRBV12-5 and TRBJ2-7, is DARVTQTPRHKVTEMGQEVTMRCQPILGHNTVFWYRQTMMQGLELLAYFRNRAPLDDSGMPKDRFSAEMPDATLATLKIQPSEPRDSAVYFCASGLGVRAGREQYFGPGTRLTVT.